This T cell receptor beta chain was identified in a study of cytomegalovirus exposure and HLA in healthy donors. A remark on this clone: Its antigen is unknown.

Trimming removed 0 bases from V and 1 base from J, with 9 bases in between. This CDR3 region has 15 residues. The germline CDR1 and CDR2 sequences are MNHEY and SVGAGI. Both 60 Vbeta primers and 13 Jbeta primers went into the PCR. TCRdb keeps only in-frame clones here, not all; method: immunoSEQ multiplex PCR. This table holds 150,000 to 200,000 clones, around 80% found once. Study-level points and caveats: Indistinguishability led to the exclusion of some V segments, TRBV6-2 and TRBV6-3 included. Analysis was performed later, and it showed HLA-associated TCR beta chains to be more clonally expanded than equally common others. It was reported that the classifier diagnosed cytomegalovirus status with high specificity and sensitivity in both the original and validation cohorts.

The V call is TRBV6-5, the J call TRBJ1-2; possibly TRBD1 for D (5 bases). Material for sequencing was PBMCs. The clonotype comes from a girl under 10 years old in good health and CMV-seropositive. CDR3 DNA: TGTGCCAGCAGTTACTCAGCCAGGGTTAACTATGGCTACACCTTC. Amino acids: CASSYSARVNYGYTF.